This TCR beta chain derives from a study of shared clonotypes between healthy human individuals. Assay: immunoSEQ multiplex PCR; the TCRdb copy retains only in-frame clones and omits some. This repertoire shows about 1.9 million clones, around 93% found once; its top ten account for 1.5% to 2%. In the naive CD8 group, cells lacked CD45RO and were positively selected for CCR7, so terminally differentiated effector memory CD45RA+ cells were left out. A word on this clone: Its antigen is not identified.

This CDR3 is 14 amino acids long. The germline gives CDR1 MNHEY, CDR2 SMNVEV (reference sequence). V gave up 7 bases and J gave up 2 bases; unmatched junction bases: 3. The study's findings and limits: Among four donors, about 5% of naive CD4 clonotypes were found in common. Estimated clonotype richness was generally higher in naive than memory subsets. The rarefaction results pointed to incomplete sorted-subset sequencing despite large depth. Relative to their counterparts shared across all four donors, non-shared clonotypes exhibited diminished generation probabilities.

The rearrangement uses TRBV27 and TRBJ2-7; 12 bases map to TRBD2. This receptor was obtained from a young man in good health. Some clones in this sample may be carry-over from other donors' samples. The sample was naive CD8+ T cells from PBMCs. The CDR3 DNA reads as TGTGCCAGCACCGGGACTAGCGGGCCCTACGAGCAGTACTTC. Amino acids: CASTGTSGPYEQYF.